The 16 T cell receptor beta chains reported below all come from one sample, sequenced in a study of PD-1 blockade in classical Hodgkin lymphoma. The time point is: newly diagnosed, previously untreated cHL patient sample. PBMCs, once thawed, yielded CD8+ T cells isolated by magnetic negative selection. Here immunoSEQ multiplex PCR was the method, and the copy in TCRdb shows in-frame clones only, minus some. The sample lists over 4,000 clones, 85% to 90% occurring once. The sequenced sample consisted of CD8+ T cells from blood. The origin of the receptors is a human donor with classical Hodgkin lymphoma.

On this clone: Mismatch with germline at one junction end may stem from a read error. Other DNA sequences in this sample translate to the same CDR3. The chain joins TRBV9 to TRBJ2-6; 7 nucleotides agree with TRBD2. The CDR3 is 17 residues long. Germline lookup yields CDR1 SGDLS and CDR2 YYNGEE. The DNA for the CDR3 is TGTGCCAGCAGCGTAGAGCGGGAACCCTCTGGGGCCAACGTCCTGACCTTC. This translates into CASSVEREPSGANVLTF.

The rearrangement joins TRBV6-5 to TRBJ1-1; D unresolved. The germline CDR1 and CDR2 sequences are MNHEY and SVGAGI. The CDR3 is 12 amino acids. With 0 bases removed from V and 5 bases from J, the gap between germline ends came to 4 bases. This CDR3 reads CASSYSRTEAFF. The DNA for the CDR3 is TGTGCCAGCAGTTACTCGAGGACTGAAGCTTTCTTT.

In nucleotides, the CDR3 is TGTGCCAGCAGTTACTCGACTCTTAGCTCCTACAATGAGCAGTTCTTC. Amino acids: CASSYSTLSSYNEQFF. The genes are TRBV6-7 and TRBJ2-1; D gene ambiguous. TRBV6-7 is recorded as an ORF, its role being uncertain. V was pared by 0 bases and J by 0 bases, with 9 bases between. This CDR3 region has 16 residues.

The chain is built from TRBV4-2 and TRBJ2-7, with D perhaps matching TRBD1 or TRBD2 (7 bases each). The CDR3 sequence is 16 residues long. Per the germline V gene, CDR1 is LGHNA and CDR2 is YNFKEQ. V shed 0 bases and J shed 0 bases, with 12 bases lying between them. The CDR3 DNA reads TGTGCCAGCAGCCAAGATCAGGGGGGGGGCTCCTACGAGCAGTACTTC. This gives the protein CASSQDQGGGSYEQYF.

The chain is built from TRBV5-4 and TRBJ2-5; possibly TRBD1 or TRBD2 for D (5 bases each). The J call may be wrong; the DNA end is better matched by TRBJ2-7. Germline loops: CDR1 SGHNT, CDR2 YYREEE (reference sequence). The CDR3 is 14 amino acids. In nucleotides, the CDR3 is TGTGCCAGCAGCTTGGATCCAGGGACGGCCGAGCAGTACTTC. Translated, it gives CASSLDPGTAEQYF.

The chain uses TRBV6-1 and TRBJ1-1, with 10 bases fitting TRBD1. CDR1 MNHNS and CDR2 SASEGT come from the germline V gene. CDR3 length: 15 residues. After removal of 5 bases from V and 3 bases from J, the junction contained 6 bases not matched to a gene. CDR3 region: CASSNPTGGHTEAFF. CDR3 bases: TGTGCCAGCAGTAACCCGACAGGGGGCCACACTGAAGCTTTCTTT.

The V gene is TRBV10-3, the J gene TRBJ1-1; D is uncertain. The ends were cut back, 0 bases at V and 1 base at J, with 15 bases in the middle. This CDR3 is 17 amino acids long. Germline assignment: CDR1 ENHRY and CDR2 SYGVKD. CDR3 region: CAISESIHDRRNTEAFF. For the CDR3, the DNA is TGTGCCATCAGTGAGTCCATCCACGACCGGCGGAACACTGAAGCTTTCTTT.

The chain combines TRBV10-3 with TRBJ1-1; 7 positions agree with TRBD1. Losses at the gene ends were 11 bases for V and 1 base for J; bases not matched to a gene: 7. Germline V gives CDR1 ENHRY, CDR2 SYGVKD. The CDR3 is made up of 13 amino acids. The CDR3 loop is CAAQQGQNTEAFF. In nucleotides, the CDR3 is TGTGCCGCACAACAGGGGCAGAACACTGAAGCTTTCTTT.

The genes are TRBV9 and TRBJ1-1; D unresolved. Germline V gives CDR1 SGDLS, CDR2 YYNGEE. Trimming left V 0 bases short and J 2 bases short, with 11 bases between. CDR3 length: 15 amino acids. DNA for the CDR3: TGTGCCAGCAGCGTAGTGGCCGGCTCCAACACTGAAGCTTTCTTT. Translated: CASSVVAGSNTEAFF.

The chain couples TRBV6-5 to TRBJ1-5; D possibly corresponds to TRBD1 (6 bases). Germline CDR1 reads MNHEY; CDR2 reads SVGAGI. V lost 5 bases, J lost 8 bases, and 13 bases lay in between. The CDR3 extends over 13 amino acids. The DNA of the CDR3 is TGTGCCAGCAGTGACGGGGGCCTGGAGCCCCAGCATTTT. This gives the protein CASSDGGLEPQHF.

V and J are TRBV7-9 and TRBJ1-6; no definite D call. V was clipped by 6 bases and J by 0 bases, with 9 bases between them. Germline values: CDR1 SEHNR, CDR2 FQNEAQ (reference sequence). The CDR3 is 15 residues long. The chain's CDR3 is CASRSESSYNSPLHF. The CDR3 DNA is TGTGCCAGCAGATCGGAGAGCTCCTATAATTCACCCCTCCACTTT. Combining the CDR3 with reference TRBV7-9 and TRBJ1-6 gives the whole variable domain DTGVSQNPRHKITKRGQNVTFRCDPISEHNRLYWYRQTLGQGPEFLTYFQNEAQLEKSRLLSDRFSAERPKGSFSTLEIQRTEQGDSAMYLCASRSESSYNSPLHFGNGTRLTVT.

This chain joins TRBV28 and TRBJ2-1; 8 bases match TRBD2. Germline CDR1 and CDR2: MDHEN and SYDVKM. With V trimmed by 4 bases and J by 7 bases, 6 bases remained unmatched. This CDR3 comprises 14 residues. The CDR3 DNA reads as TGTGCCAGCAGTTCCCAGCGGGAGAGAAATGAGCAGTTCTTC. This sequence encodes CASSSQRERNEQFF.

The chain combines TRBV14 with TRBJ2-7; no clear D. Per the germline V gene, CDR1 is SGHDN and CDR2 is FVKESK. The CDR3 is made up of 14 amino acids. The V and J ends lost 3 bases and 2 bases respectively, with 11 bases between them. The CDR3 DNA reads as TGTGCCAGCAGCCACGTAAACCGCCCCTACGAGCAGTACTTC. Residues: CASSHVNRPYEQYF. Full variable domain (outside the CDR3, taken from reference TRBV14 and TRBJ2-7): EAGVTQFPSHSVIEKGQTVTLRCDPISGHDNLYWYRRVMGKEIKFLLHFVKESKQDESGMPNNRFLAERTGGTYSTLKVQPAELEDSGVYFCASSHVNRPYEQYFGPGTRLTVT.

The rearrangement links TRBV28 to TRBJ2-7; 10 nucleotides line up with TRBD2. Germline V gene sequence: CDR1 MDHEN, CDR2 SYDVKM. The length of the CDR3 is 14 residues. Trimming at V came to 10 bases and at J to 0 bases, leaving 6 bases not matched to a gene. The CDR3 DNA reads as TGTGCCACCCGCCCTAGCGGGAGCTCCTACGAGCAGTACTTC. This gives the protein CATRPSGSSYEQYF. The full variable domain, with the rest looked up from reference TRBV28 and TRBJ2-7, is DVKVTQSSRYLVKRTGEKVFLECVQDMDHENMFWYRQDPGLGLRLIYFSYDVKMKEKGDIPEGYSVSREKKERFSLILESASTNQTSMYLCATRPSGSSYEQYFGPGTRLTVT.

The chain couples TRBV29-1 to TRBJ2-1; D is ambiguous. Germline CDR1 reads SQVTM; CDR2 reads ANQGSEA. The ends were cut back, 4 bases at V and 7 bases at J, with 11 bases in the middle. The CDR3 consists of 12 residues. Here the CDR3 reads CSVVGRVNEQFF. Here the CDR3 DNA reads TGCAGCGTTGTTGGTAGGGTGAATGAGCAGTTCTTC.

This clone appeared a single time. The chain carries TRBV30 and TRBJ2-7; D possibly corresponds to TRBD1 (6 bases). Germline loops: CDR1 GTSNPN, CDR2 SVGIG (reference sequence). V dropped 3 bases and J dropped 3 bases, with 15 bases sitting between them. There are 14 residues in the CDR3. CDR3: CAWSPPGVGYEQYF. CDR3 nucleotides: TGTGCCTGGAGCCCCCCAGGGGTCGGCTACGAGCAGTACTTC.